This T cell receptor beta chain is from a study of early T cells in non-severe SARS-CoV-2 infection. On the study more broadly: Bulk RNA from unsorted whole blood was sequenced; chains were unpaired. Study results and limitations: Private and CD4 specificities were missed by VDJdb matching, which favored anti-spike CD8 responses.

Germline values: CDR1 SEHNR, CDR2 FQNEAQ (reference sequence). The germline V and J ends were trimmed by 1 base and 4 bases, with 10 bases remaining between them. The CDR3 consists of 14 residues. This clonotype was observed a few times. Its matching antigen is unknown. Individual cDNA molecules received unique molecular identifiers during library preparation. TCRdb re-derived calls from the 5' RACE reads in MiXCR, one entry per CDR3 protein. The top ten clones hold 1.3% of a sample with 99,000 or so distinct CDR3 sequences, 16% of them seen once. V is TRBV7-9 and J is TRBJ1-1; D unclear. The clonotype was recovered from an adult who was a healthcare worker with PCR-confirmed SARS-CoV-2 infection or an uninfected control (not recorded which). The sequenced sample was whole blood. CDR3 amino acids: CASSLVQRVTEAFF. In DNA, the CDR3 is TGTGCCAGCAGCTTAGTACAGAGAGTCACTGAAGCTTTCTTT.